The rows below give T cell receptor beta chains drawn from one sample of a study of beta chain features in type 1 diabetes. Clones were read by immunoSEQ multiplex PCR, and TCRdb kept only the in-frame ones, dropping some. The data show about 710,000 clones, with over 12% seen just once and approximately 0.042% held by the top ten. The material sequenced was naive CD4+ T cells from blood. The receptors stem from a man aged 18-30 years with type 1 diabetes. Both conserved end residues are part of each CDR3. The D gene is left open where the match is weak. Only part of the rows carry a size: once, few, many, or a class if the clone is expanded.

j_call v_call clone_size d_call cdr3_nt cdr3_aa
TRBJ1-6 TRBV6-5 NA TRBD1 TGTGCCAGCAGTTACTCGGGGACAGGGAATTCACCCCTCCACTTT CASSYSGTGNSPLHF
TRBJ2-5 TRBV7-2 few NA TGTGCCAGCAGCTTATTTTCCGAGACCCAGTACTTC CASSLFSETQYF
TRBJ1-2 TRBV29-1 NA NA TGCAGCGTTGAAGATCCCCGATCCATCGGGCGAAACTGGAACTATGGCTACACCTTC CSVEDPRSIGRNWNYGYTF
TRBJ2-7 TRBV27 few TRBD1 TGTGCCAGCAGTTTATTATCAGGGGGCTTCAACGAGCAGTACTTC CASSLLSGGFNEQYF
TRBJ2-3 TRBV2 once NA TGTGCCAGCCTTATCACTAGGCGAGATACGCAGTATTTT CASLITRRDTQYF
TRBJ2-2 TRBV5-1 NA NA TGCGCCAGCAGCTTGCAAGGAGGGACCGGGGAGCTGTTTTTT CASSLQGGTGELFF
TRBJ2-7 TRBV5-1 few NA TGCGCCAGCAGCCGAGGACCATCTGACGACTACGAGCAGTACTTC CASSRGPSDDYEQYF
TRBJ2-7 TRBV27 NA TRBD2 TGTGCCAGCTCCCCTGGGAGGGAGGGCCAGCAGTACTTC CASSPGREGQQYF
TRBJ1-6 TRBV10-3 few TRBD1 TGTGCCATCAGGACAGGGGATAATTCACCCCTCCACTTT CAIRTGDNSPLHF
TRBJ2-7 TRBV5-1 NA NA TGCGCCAGCAGCTTGAAGGGACTTGGCCCCTACGAGCAGTACTTC CASSLKGLGPYEQYF
TRBJ2-1 TRBV4-3 NA TRBD1 TGCGCCAGCAGCCAAGATTCGTTCCGGGACAGGACCTACAATGAGCAGTTCTTC CASSQDSFRDRTYNEQFF
TRBJ1-2 TRBV4-3 NA NA TGCGCCAGCAGCCAAGGGCAGCCCCACTATGGCTACACCTTC CASSQGQPHYGYTF